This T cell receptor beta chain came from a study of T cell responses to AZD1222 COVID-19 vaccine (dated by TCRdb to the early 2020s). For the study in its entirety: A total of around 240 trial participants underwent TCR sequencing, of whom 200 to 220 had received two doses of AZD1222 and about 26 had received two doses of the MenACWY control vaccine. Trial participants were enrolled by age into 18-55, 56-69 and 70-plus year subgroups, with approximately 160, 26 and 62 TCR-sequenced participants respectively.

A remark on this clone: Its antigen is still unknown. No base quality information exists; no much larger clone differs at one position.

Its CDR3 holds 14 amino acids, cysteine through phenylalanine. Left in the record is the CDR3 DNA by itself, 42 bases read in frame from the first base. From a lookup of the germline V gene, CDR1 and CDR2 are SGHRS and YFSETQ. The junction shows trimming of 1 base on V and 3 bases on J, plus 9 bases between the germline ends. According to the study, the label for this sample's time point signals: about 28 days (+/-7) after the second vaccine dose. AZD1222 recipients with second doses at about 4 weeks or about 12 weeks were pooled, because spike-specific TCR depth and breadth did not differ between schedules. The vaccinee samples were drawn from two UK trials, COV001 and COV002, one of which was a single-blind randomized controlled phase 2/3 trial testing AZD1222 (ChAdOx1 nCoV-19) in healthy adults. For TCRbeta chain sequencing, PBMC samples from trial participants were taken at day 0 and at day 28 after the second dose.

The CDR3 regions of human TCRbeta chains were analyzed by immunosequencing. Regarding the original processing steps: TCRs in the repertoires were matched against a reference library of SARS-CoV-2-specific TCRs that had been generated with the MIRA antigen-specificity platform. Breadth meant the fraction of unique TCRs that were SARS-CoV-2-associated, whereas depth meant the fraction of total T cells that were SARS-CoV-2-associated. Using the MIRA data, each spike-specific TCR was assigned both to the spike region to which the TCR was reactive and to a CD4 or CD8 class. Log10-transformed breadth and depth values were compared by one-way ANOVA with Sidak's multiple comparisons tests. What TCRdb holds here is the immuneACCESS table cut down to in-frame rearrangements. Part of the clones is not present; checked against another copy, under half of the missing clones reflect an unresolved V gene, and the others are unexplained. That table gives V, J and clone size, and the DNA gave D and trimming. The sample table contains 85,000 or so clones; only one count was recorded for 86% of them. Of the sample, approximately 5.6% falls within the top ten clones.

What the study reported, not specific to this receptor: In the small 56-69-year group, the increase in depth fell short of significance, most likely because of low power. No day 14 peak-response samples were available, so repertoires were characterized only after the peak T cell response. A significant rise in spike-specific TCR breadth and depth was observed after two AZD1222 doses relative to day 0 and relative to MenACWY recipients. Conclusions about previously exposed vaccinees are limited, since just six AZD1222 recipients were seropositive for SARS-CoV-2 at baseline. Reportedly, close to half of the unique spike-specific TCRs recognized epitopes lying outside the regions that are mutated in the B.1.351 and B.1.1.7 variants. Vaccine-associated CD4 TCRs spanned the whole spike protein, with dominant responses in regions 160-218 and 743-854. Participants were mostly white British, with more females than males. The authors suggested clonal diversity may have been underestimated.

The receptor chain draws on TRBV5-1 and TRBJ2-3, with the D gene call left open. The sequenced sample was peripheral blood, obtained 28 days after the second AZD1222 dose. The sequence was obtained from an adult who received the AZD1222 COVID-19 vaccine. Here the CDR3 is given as CASSLPDRTDTQYF. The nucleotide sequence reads TGCGCCAGCAGCTTGCCAGACCGGACAGATACGCAGTATTTT. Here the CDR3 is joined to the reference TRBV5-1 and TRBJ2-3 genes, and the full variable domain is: KAGVTQTPRYLIKTRGQQVTLSCSPISGHRSVSWYQQTPGQGLQFLFEYFSETQRNKGNFPGRFSGRQFSNSRSEMNVSTLELGDSALYLCASSLPDRTDTQYFGPGTRLTVL.